Given below is one T cell receptor beta chain in context. Its antigen is still unknown. Sequencing was performed with immunoSEQ multiplex PCR; in TCRdb, only in-frame clones are kept and a portion is missing. The table lists around 310,000 clones, roughly 85% of them singletons, with 5% to 7% in the top ten. These data originate in a study of cytotoxic CD8 clonotypes in ibrutinib-treated CLL. Study observations and caveats: Public clonotypes showed up rarely, and on treatment they shrank or held steady. Clonality grew at ibrutinib response; at progression, it decreased back toward baseline.

Trimming pared 0 bases from V and 0 bases from J, leaving 9 bases between. CDR1 and CDR2 (germline): LGHNA, YSLEER. The CDR3 loop spans 15 amino acids. Sequencing used PBMCs, obtained before ibrutinib treatment. The chain links TRBV4-3 to TRBJ2-7; D possibly matches TRBD1 or TRBD2 (5 bases each). The clonotype comes from a human donor with chronic lymphocytic leukemia. CDR3: CASSQDAGASYEQYF. The CDR3 nucleotides read TGCGCCAGCAGCCAAGATGCCGGGGCCTCCTACGAGCAGTACTTC.